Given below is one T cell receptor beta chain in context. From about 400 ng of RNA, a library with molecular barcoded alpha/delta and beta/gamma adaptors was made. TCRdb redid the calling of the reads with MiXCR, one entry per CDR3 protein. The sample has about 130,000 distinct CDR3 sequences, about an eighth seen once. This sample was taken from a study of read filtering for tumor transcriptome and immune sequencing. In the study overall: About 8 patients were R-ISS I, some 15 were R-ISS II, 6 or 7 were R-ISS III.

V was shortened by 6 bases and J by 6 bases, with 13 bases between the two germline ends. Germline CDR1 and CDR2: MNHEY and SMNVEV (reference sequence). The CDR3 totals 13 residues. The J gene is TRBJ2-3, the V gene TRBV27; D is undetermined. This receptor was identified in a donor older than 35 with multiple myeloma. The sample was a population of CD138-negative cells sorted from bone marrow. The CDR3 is CASRMLGSDTQYF. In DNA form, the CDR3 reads TGTGCCAGCAGGATGTTGGGATCGGATACGCAGTATTTT.